Below, one T cell receptor beta chain is given with its context. This record comes from a study of blood T cell repertoires in COVID-19. Study-wide context: The origin of the acute and convalescent COVID-19 samples was the United States, Italy and Spain. PBMCs, B-cell-depleted T cells, or T cells were the source of the cDNA or gDNA that made up the material.

Germline V CDR1 and CDR2: MDHEN, SYDVKM. The V segment lost 6 bases and the J segment 3 bases; nucleotides outside the gene matches: 14. The CDR3 has 17 residues. Libraries were prepared by immunoSEQ multiplex PCR; TCRdb keeps only in-frame clonotypes and omits some of them. This table holds 200,000 to 250,000 clones, about 83% found once. Source material: peripheral blood. The clonotype originates from a man aged 30-40 years who had recovered from COVID-19. The chain recombines TRBV28 with TRBJ1-3; TRBD1 matches 7 bases. The chain's CDR3 is CASSSPGQSFYGNTIYF. CDR3 in DNA: TGTGCCAGCAGCTCTCCGGGACAGTCTTTTTATGGAAACACCATATATTTT.